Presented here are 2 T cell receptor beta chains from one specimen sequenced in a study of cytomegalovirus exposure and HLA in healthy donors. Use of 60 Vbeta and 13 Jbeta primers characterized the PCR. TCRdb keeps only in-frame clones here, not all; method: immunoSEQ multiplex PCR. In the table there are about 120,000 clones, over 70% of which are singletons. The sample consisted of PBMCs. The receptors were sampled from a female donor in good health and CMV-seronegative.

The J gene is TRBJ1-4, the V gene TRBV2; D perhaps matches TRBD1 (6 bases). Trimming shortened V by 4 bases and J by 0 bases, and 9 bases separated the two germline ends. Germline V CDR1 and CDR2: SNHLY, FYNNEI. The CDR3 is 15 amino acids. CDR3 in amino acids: CASSGTGTTNEKLFF. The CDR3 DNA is TGTGCCAGCAGTGGAACAGGGACAACTAATGAAAAACTGTTTTTT.

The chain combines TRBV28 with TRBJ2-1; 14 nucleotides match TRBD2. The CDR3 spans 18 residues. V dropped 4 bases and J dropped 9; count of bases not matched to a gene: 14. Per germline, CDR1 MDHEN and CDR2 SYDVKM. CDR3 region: CASSSTGLAGGLGSEQFF. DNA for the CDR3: TGTGCCAGCAGTTCAACCGGACTAGCGGGAGGCCTCGGGAGTGAGCAGTTCTTC.